This entry describes one T cell receptor beta chain. These data originate in a study of blood T cell repertoires in COVID-19. Study background: T cells, B-cell-depleted T cells, or PBMCs provided the cDNA or gDNA that served as material.

V was trimmed by 3 bases and J by 0 bases, leaving 11 bases between them. This CDR3 spans 15 amino acids. In germline, CDR1 is KGHSH, CDR2 LQKENI. The authors' processing: Reference gene primers were amplified, and this amplification served to estimate nucleated cell counts. Using immunoSEQ multiplex PCR, the repertoire was profiled, and TCRdb retains in-frame clones only, with some absent. The V and J calls and clone size were taken over from that table, and D and trimming were inferred from the DNA. The sample has 150,000 to 200,000 clones; about four fifths are singletons. One Seattle source followed patients from active infection through their disease course.

The chain couples TRBV18 to TRBJ1-1, with D possibly being TRBD1 (6 bases). Sample: peripheral blood. The receptor comes from a woman aged 80 or over with COVID-19, enrolled during active disease. The CDR3 nucleotides read TGTGCCAGCTCACCCATACAGGGCTTGAACACTGAAGCTTTCTTT. Translation gives CASSPIQGLNTEAFF.